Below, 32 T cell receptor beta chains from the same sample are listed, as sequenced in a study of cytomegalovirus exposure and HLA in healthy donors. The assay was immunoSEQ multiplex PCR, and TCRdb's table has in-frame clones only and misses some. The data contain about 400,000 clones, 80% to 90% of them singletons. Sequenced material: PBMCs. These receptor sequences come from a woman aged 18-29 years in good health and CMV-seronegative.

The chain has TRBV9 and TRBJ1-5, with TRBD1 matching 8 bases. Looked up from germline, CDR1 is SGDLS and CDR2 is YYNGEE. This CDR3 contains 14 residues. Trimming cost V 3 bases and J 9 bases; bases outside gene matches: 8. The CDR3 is CASSADRVAGPQHF. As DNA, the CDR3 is TGTGCCAGCAGCGCGGACAGGGTGGCCGGGCCCCAGCATTTT.

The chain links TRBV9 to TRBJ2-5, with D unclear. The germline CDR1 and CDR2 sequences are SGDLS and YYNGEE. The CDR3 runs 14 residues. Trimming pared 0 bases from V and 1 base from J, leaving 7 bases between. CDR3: CASSVESSQETQYF. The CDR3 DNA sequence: TGTGCCAGCAGCGTAGAGAGTTCCCAAGAGACCCAGTACTTC.

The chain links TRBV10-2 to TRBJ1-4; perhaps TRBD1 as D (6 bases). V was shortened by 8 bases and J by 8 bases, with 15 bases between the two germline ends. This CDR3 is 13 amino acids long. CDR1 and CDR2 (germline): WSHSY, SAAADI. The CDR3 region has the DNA TGCGCCAGCGGAGGGGGGGCTCGCGAAAAACTGTTTTTT. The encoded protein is CASGGGAREKLFF.

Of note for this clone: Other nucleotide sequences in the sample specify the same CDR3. CDR3 bases: TGTGCCAGTAGTATTGCGGGGGGGCCCTACAATGAGCAGTTCTTC. Its translation is CASSIAGGPYNEQFF. The rearrangement joins TRBV19 to TRBJ2-1, with 9 bases identical to TRBD2. V gave up 3 bases and J gave up 2 bases; unmatched junction bases: 2. Germline V gene lookup returns CDR1 LNHDA and CDR2 SQIVND (reference sequence). The CDR3 has 15 residues.

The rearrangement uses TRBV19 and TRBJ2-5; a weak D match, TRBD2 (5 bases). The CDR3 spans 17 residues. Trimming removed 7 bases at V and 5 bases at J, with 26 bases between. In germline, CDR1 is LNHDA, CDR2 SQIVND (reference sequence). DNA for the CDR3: TGTGCCAGTACCGATGGGGTTCGGCAGCTCGGGGAGGAGACCCAGTACTTC. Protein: CASTDGVRQLGEETQYF.

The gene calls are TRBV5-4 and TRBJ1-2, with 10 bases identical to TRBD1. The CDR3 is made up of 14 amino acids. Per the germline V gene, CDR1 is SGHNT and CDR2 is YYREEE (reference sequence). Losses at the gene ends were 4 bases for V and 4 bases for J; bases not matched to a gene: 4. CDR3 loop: CASSPRDRGYGYTF. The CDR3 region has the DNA TGTGCCAGCAGCCCCCGGGACAGGGGCTATGGCTACACCTTC.

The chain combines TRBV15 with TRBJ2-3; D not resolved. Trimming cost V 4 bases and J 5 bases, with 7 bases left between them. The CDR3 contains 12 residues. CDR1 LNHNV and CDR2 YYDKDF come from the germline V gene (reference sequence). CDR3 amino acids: CATSNYKDTQYF. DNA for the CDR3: TGTGCCACCAGCAACTACAAAGATACGCAGTATTTT.

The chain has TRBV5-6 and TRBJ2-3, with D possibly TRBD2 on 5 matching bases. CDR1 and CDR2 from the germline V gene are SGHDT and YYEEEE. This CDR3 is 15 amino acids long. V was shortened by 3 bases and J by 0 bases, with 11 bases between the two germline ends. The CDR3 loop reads CASSSPSSSTDTQYF. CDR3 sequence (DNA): TGTGCCAGCAGCTCCCCTAGCAGTAGCACAGATACGCAGTATTTT.

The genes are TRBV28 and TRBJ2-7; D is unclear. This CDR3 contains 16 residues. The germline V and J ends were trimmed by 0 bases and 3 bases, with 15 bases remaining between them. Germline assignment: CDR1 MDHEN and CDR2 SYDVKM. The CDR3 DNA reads TGTGCCAGCAGTTTATGGCCCTGGCGGAGAAACTACGAGCAGTACTTC. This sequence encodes CASSLWPWRRNYEQYF.

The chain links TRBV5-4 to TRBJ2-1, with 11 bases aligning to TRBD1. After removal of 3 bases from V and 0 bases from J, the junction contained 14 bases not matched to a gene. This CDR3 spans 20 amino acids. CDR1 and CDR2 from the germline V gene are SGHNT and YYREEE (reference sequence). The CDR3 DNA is TGTGCCAGCAGCTCAACACGGACAGGGGGCCTACCCGGCTCCTACAATGAGCAGTTCTTC. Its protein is CASSSTRTGGLPGSYNEQFF.

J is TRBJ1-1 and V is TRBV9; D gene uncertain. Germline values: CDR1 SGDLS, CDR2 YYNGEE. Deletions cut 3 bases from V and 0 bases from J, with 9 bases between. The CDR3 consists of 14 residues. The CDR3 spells CASSGGGMNTEAFF. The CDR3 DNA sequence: TGTGCCAGCAGCGGCGGAGGGATGAACACTGAAGCTTTCTTT.

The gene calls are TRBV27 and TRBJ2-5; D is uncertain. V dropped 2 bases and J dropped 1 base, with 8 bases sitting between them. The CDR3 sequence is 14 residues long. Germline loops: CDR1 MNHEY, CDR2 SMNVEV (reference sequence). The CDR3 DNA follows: TGTGCCAGCAGTTTAGGTTACACCCAAGAGACCCAGTACTTC. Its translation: CASSLGYTQETQYF.

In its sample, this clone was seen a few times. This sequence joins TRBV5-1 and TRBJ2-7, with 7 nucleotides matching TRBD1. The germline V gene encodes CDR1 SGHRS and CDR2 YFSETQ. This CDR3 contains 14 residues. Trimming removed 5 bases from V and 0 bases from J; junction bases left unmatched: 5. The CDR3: CASSYGDSSYEQYF. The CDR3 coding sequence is TGCGCCAGCAGTTACGGGGACAGCTCCTACGAGCAGTACTTC.

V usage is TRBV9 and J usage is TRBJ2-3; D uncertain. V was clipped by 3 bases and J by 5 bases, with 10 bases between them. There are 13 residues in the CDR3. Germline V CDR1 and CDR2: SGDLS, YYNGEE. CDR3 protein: CASSGNYGDTQYF. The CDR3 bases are TGTGCCAGCAGCGGCAACTATGGAGATACGCAGTATTTT.

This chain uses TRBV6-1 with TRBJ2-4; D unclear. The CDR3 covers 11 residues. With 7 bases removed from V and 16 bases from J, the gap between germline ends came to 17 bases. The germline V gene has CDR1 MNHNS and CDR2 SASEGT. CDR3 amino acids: CASMIAGPLYF. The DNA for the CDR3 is TGTGCCAGCATGATCGCTGGTCCCCTATACTTC.

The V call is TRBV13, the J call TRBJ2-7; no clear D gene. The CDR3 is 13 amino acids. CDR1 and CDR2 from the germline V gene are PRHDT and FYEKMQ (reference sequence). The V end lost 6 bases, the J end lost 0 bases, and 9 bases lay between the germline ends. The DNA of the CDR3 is TGTGCCAGCAGTGAGAAGAGCTCCTACGAGCAGTACTTC. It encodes CASSEKSSYEQYF.

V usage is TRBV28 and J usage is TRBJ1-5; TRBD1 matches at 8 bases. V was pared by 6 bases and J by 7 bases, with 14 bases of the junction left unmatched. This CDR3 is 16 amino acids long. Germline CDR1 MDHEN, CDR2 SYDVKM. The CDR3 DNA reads TGTGCCAGCAGAACCCTCGGACAGGGATGGGGCCAGCCCCAGCATTTT. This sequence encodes CASRTLGQGWGQPQHF.

CDR3 nucleotide sequence: TGTGCCAGCAGCCAAGATCATGGGGACTACGACACTGAAGCTTTCTTT. Amino acids: CASSQDHGDYDTEAFF. The chain couples TRBV14 to TRBJ1-1; maybe TRBD1 (5 bases). The V and J ends lost 0 bases and 3 bases respectively, with 14 bases between them. Looked up from germline, CDR1 is SGHDN and CDR2 is FVKESK. This CDR3 is built from 16 residues. Supplemented by reference TRBV14 and TRBJ1-1, the full variable domain reads EAGVTQFPSHSVIEKGQTVTLRCDPISGHDNLYWYRRVMGKEIKFLLHFVKESKQDESGMPNNRFLAERTGGTYSTLKVQPAELEDSGVYFCASSQDHGDYDTEAFFGQGTRLTVV.

The CDR3 is CASSDGTRKSDEQFF. The CDR3, as DNA: TGTGCCAGCAGTGACGGGACTCGCAAAAGCGATGAGCAGTTCTTC. The genes are TRBV28 and TRBJ2-1, with D tentatively TRBD2 (6 bases). Trimming left V 5 bases short and J 8 bases short, with 19 bases between. Per the germline V gene, CDR1 is MDHEN and CDR2 is SYDVKM. The CDR3 contains 15 residues.

The CDR3 spells CASTGSGNYGYTF. The CDR3 DNA follows: TGTGCCAGCACCGGGTCAGGGAACTATGGCTACACCTTC. V is TRBV2 and J is TRBJ1-2, with D possibly being TRBD1 (5 bases). The CDR3 length is 13 residues. Germline V gives CDR1 SNHLY, CDR2 FYNNEI. The V and J ends lost 7 bases and 2 bases respectively, with 11 bases between them.

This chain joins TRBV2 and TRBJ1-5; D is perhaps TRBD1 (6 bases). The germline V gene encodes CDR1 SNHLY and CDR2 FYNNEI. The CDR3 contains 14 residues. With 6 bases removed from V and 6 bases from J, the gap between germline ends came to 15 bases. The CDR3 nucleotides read TGTGCCAGCAGAGCTACAGGGAAGCGTCAGCCCCAGCATTTT. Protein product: CASRATGKRQPQHF.

The CDR3 spells CAWSVSAGGRMQQYF. The CDR3 DNA follows: TGTGCCTGGAGTGTCTCAGCGGGGGGGCGGATGCAGCAGTACTTC. This chain joins TRBV30 and TRBJ2-7; TRBD2 matches 10 bases. Germline-derived CDR1 and CDR2 are GTSNPN and SVGIG (reference sequence). CDR3 size: 15 residues. Trimming removed 0 bases from V and 8 bases from J; junction bases left unmatched: 10.

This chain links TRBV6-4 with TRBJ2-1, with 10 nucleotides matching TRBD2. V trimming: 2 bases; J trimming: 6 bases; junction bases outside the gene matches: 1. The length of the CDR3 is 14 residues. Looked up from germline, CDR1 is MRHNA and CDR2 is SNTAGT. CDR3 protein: CASSDSGGANEQFF. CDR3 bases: TGTGCCAGCAGTGACAGCGGGGGGGCCAATGAGCAGTTCTTC.

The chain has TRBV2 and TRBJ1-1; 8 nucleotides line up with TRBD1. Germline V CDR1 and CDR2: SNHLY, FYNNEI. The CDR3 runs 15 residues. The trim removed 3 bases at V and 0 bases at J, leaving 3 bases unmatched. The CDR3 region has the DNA TGTGCCAGCAGTGAGAGACAGGGGATGAACACTGAAGCTTTCTTT. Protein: CASSERQGMNTEAFF.

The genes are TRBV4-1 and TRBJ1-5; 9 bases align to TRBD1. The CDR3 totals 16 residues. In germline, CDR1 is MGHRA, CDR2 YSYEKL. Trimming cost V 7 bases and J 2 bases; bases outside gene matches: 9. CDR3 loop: CASTLTGGLGNQPQHF. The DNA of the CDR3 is TGCGCCAGCACTTTGACAGGGGGGTTAGGCAATCAGCCCCAGCATTTT.

The CDR3 nucleotides are TGCGCCAGCAATGGCGGGGCTTACGAGCAGTACTTC. Translated: CASNGGAYEQYF. The gene calls are TRBV10-2 and TRBJ2-7; D might be TRBD2 (6 bases). This CDR3 region has 12 residues. The V gene's germline CDR1 is WSHSY and CDR2 SAAADI. Trimming cost V 7 bases and J 4 bases, with 11 bases left between them.

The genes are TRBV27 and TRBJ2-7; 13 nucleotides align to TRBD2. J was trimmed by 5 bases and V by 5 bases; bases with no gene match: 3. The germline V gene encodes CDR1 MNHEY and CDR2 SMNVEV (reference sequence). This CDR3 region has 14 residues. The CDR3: CASSTSGGAHEQYF. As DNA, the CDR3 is TGTGCCAGCAGTACTAGCGGGGGGGCCCACGAGCAGTACTTC.

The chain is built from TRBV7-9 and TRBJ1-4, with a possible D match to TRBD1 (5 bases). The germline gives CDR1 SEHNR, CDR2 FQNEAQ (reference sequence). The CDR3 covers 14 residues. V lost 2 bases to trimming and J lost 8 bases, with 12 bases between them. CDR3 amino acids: CASSLQQGEEKLFF. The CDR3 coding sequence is TGTGCCAGCAGCTTACAGCAGGGTGAGGAAAAACTGTTTTTT.

CDR3 in DNA: TGTGCCAGCAGCGTAGTTGGTAGCGGGAGGGGTACTAGCACAGATACGCAGTATTTT. As protein: CASSVVGSGRGTSTDTQYF. The chain employs TRBV9 and TRBJ2-3; 11 nucleotides line up with TRBD2. The V gene end was trimmed by 0 bases and the J gene end by 0 bases; junction bases not matched to a gene: 9. Germline V gene lookup returns CDR1 SGDLS and CDR2 YYNGEE. The CDR3 runs to 19 residues.

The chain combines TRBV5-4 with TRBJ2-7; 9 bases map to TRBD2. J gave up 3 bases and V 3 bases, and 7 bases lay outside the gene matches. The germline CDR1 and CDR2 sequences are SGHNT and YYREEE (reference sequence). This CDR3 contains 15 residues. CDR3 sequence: CASSSSGELGYEQYF. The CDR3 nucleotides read TGTGCCAGCAGCTCTAGCGGGGAGCTCGGCTACGAGCAGTACTTC.

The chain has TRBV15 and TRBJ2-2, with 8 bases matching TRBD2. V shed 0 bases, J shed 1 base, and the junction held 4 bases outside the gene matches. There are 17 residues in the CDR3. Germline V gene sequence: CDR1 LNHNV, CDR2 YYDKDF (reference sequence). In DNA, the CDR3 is TGTGCCACCAGCAGAGATATGGCGGGGGGGAACACCGGGGAGCTGTTTTTT. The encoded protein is CATSRDMAGGNTGELFF. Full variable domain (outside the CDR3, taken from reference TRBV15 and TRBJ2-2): DAMVIQNPRYQVTQFGKPVTLSCSQTLNHNVMYWYQQKSSQAPKLLFHYYDKDFNNEADTPDNFQSRRPNTSFCFLDIRSPGLGDTAMYLCATSRDMAGGNTGELFFGEGSRLTVL.

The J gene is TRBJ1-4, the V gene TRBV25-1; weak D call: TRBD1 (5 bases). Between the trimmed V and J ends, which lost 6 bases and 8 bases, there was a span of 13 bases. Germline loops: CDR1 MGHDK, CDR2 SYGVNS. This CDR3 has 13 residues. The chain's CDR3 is CASRGLLSEKLFF. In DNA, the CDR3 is TGTGCCAGCAGGGGACTCTTGTCGGAAAAACTGTTTTTT.